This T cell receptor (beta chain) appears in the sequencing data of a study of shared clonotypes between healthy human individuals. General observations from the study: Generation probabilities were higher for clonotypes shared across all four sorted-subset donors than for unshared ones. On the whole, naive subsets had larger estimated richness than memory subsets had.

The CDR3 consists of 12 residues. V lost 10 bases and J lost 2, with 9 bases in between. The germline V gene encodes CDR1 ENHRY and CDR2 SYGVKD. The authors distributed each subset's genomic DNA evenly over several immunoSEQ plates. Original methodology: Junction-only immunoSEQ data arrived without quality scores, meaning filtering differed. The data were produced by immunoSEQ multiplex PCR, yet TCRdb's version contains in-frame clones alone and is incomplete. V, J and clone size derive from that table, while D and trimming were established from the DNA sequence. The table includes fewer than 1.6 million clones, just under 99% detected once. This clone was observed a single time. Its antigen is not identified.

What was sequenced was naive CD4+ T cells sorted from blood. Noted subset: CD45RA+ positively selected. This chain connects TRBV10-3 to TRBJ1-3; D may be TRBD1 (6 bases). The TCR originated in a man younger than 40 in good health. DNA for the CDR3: TGTGCCACCAGGGGAACTGGAAACACCATATATTTT. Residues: CATRGTGNTIYF.